The 27 T cell receptor beta chains below all came from one sample that was sequenced in a study of blood T cell repertoires in COVID-19. Profiling relied on immunoSEQ multiplex PCR, and the TCRdb table lists in-frame clones only, not all of them. The sample shows approximately 250,000 clones, roughly 88% of them seen only once. Sequencing was done on a sample of peripheral blood. The receptors were gathered from a man aged 30 to 39 who had recovered from COVID-19.

The CDR3 spells CASSFGSGGPEQFF. The CDR3 nucleotides are TGTGCCAGCAGTTTCGGTAGCGGGGGTCCTGAGCAGTTCTTC. The V call is TRBV27, the J call TRBJ2-1, with 9 positions matching TRBD2. The CDR3 is made up of 14 amino acids. The ends lost 3 bases at V and 9 bases at J; junction bases unmatched: 6. In germline, CDR1 is MNHEY, CDR2 SMNVEV (reference sequence).

The V call is TRBV21-1, the J call TRBJ1-2; the DNA was not used to check the table's D call, TRBD1. TRBV21-1 is a pseudogene locus. The CDR3 loop spans 15 amino acids. In nucleotides, the CDR3 is TGTGCCAGCACCGAAAACCGGACATTGTTGAGGCTCTACACCTTC. It specifies CASTENRTLLRLYTF.

The chain recombines TRBV6-5 with TRBJ1-1, with D unclear. Germline CDR1 reads MNHEY; CDR2 reads SVGAGI. CDR3 length: 13 residues. The V gene lost 0 bases and the J gene lost 9 bases, with 11 bases spanning the gap. CDR3 bases: TGTGCCAGCAGTTACTCCAGAGGCGGGCAAGCTTTCTTT. This translates into CASSYSRGGQAFF.

The V and J genes are TRBV7-9 and TRBJ1-2; D gene ambiguous. The CDR3 covers 14 residues. The ends were cut back, 8 bases at V and 4 bases at J, with 17 bases in the middle. Germline CDR1 reads SEHNR; CDR2 reads FQNEAQ (reference sequence). CDR3 protein: CASASPPPGYGYTF. DNA for the CDR3: TGTGCCAGCGCTAGCCCCCCACCGGGCTATGGCTACACCTTC.

The chain links TRBV9 to TRBJ2-2; D perhaps matches TRBD2 (6 bases). The CDR3 is made up of 15 amino acids. The germline V gene has CDR1 SGDLS and CDR2 YYNGEE. With 4 bases removed from V and 5 bases from J, the gap between germline ends came to 15 bases. The CDR3 nucleotides are TGTGCCAGCAGCCTCACCCCGGGAGAGACCGGGGAGCTGTTTTTT. It specifies CASSLTPGETGELFF.

The chain combines TRBV10-3 with TRBJ2-5, with D hard to call. CDR3 size: 13 residues. In germline, CDR1 is ENHRY, CDR2 SYGVKD. Deletions cut 4 bases from V and 2 bases from J, with 8 bases between. CDR3 residues: CAISGARQETQYF. CDR3 bases: TGTGCCATCAGTGGTGCCAGACAAGAGACCCAGTACTTC.

This clone was recorded only once. The chain employs TRBV5-6 and TRBJ1-5; no definite D call. Germline CDR1 SGHDT, CDR2 YYEEEE. Trimming left V 4 bases short and J 6 bases short, with 17 bases between. This CDR3 has 15 amino acids. In nucleotides, the CDR3 is TGTGCCAGCAGCCTCTACCCCCGTGATCGTCAGCCCCAGCATTTT. Protein: CASSLYPRDRQPQHF.

The rearrangement uses TRBV19 and TRBJ1-6; 9 bases agree with TRBD1. This CDR3 has 14 amino acids. In germline, CDR1 is LNHDA, CDR2 SQIVND (reference sequence). V shed 5 bases, J shed 7 bases, and the junction held 3 bases outside the gene matches. The CDR3 loop is CASSYGQGNSPLHF. CDR3 coding DNA: TGTGCCAGTAGTTATGGACAGGGGAATTCACCCCTCCACTTT. Drawing the rest from reference TRBV19 and TRBJ1-6, the complete variable domain is DGGITQSPKYLFRKEGQNVTLSCEQNLNHDAMYWYRQDPGQGLRLIYYSQIVNDFQKGDIAEGYSVSREKKESFPLTVTSAQKNPTAFYLCASSYGQGNSPLHFGNGTRLTVT.

The chain links TRBV19 to TRBJ1-5, with D tentatively TRBD1 (6 bases). This CDR3 region has 16 residues. Germline-derived CDR1 and CDR2 are LNHDA and SQIVND (reference sequence). V lost 4 bases and J 5 bases, leaving 18 bases between the germline ends. The CDR3 sequence is CASSTLTGLGDQPQHF. CDR3 coding DNA: TGTGCCAGTAGTACCCTAACAGGGTTGGGGGATCAGCCCCAGCATTTT. Combining the CDR3 with reference TRBV19 and TRBJ1-5 gives the whole variable domain DGGITQSPKYLFRKEGQNVTLSCEQNLNHDAMYWYRQDPGQGLRLIYYSQIVNDFQKGDIAEGYSVSREKKESFPLTVTSAQKNPTAFYLCASSTLTGLGDQPQHFGDGTRLSIL.

The genes are TRBV5-4 and TRBJ2-7, with D possibly TRBD2 on 6 matching bases. The CDR3 is made up of 15 amino acids. CDR1 and CDR2 (germline): SGHNT, YYREEE (reference sequence). V dropped 4 bases and J dropped 0 bases, with 14 bases sitting between them. In DNA form, the CDR3 reads TGTGCCAGCAGCCGGAGTGGGGGGAACTCCTACGAGCAGTACTTC. Its translation is CASSRSGGNSYEQYF.

V is TRBV13 and J is TRBJ1-2; TRBD1 is a possible D gene (6 bases). CDR3 length: 14 residues. Trimming pared 2 bases from V and 6 bases from J, leaving 13 bases between. CDR1 is PRHDT, CDR2 FYEKMQ, per germline (reference sequence). CDR3 sequence (DNA): TGTGCCAGCAGCTTAAGGTTACAGGGCGATGGCTACACCTTC. Amino acid sequence: CASSLRLQGDGYTF.

The chain joins TRBV11-2 to TRBJ2-7; 7 bases are a match to TRBD1. The CDR3 has 15 amino acids. V shed 5 bases and J 0 bases; nucleotides not matched to a gene: 7. CDR1 and CDR2 from the germline V gene are SGHAT and FQNNGV. The CDR3 DNA reads TGTGCCAGCAGCAAAGAGGACAGGTCCTCCTACGAGCAGTACTTC. Its translation is CASSKEDRSSYEQYF.

The chain uses TRBV19 and TRBJ1-1; TRBD1 is a possible D gene (5 bases). V was shortened by 5 bases and J by 4 bases, with 11 bases between the two germline ends. Germline CDR1 and CDR2: LNHDA and SQIVND (reference sequence). CDR3 length: 13 residues. CDR3 sequence reads: CASSPGIGTEAFF. CDR3 nucleotides: TGTGCCAGTAGTCCAGGGATCGGCACTGAAGCTTTCTTT. Combining the CDR3 with reference TRBV19 and TRBJ1-1 gives the whole variable domain DGGITQSPKYLFRKEGQNVTLSCEQNLNHDAMYWYRQDPGQGLRLIYYSQIVNDFQKGDIAEGYSVSREKKESFPLTVTSAQKNPTAFYLCASSPGIGTEAFFGQGTRLTVV.

The chain uses TRBV30 and TRBJ2-7; 7 bases fit TRBD2. The CDR3 runs to 14 residues. Trimming cost V 0 bases and J 3 bases; bases outside gene matches: 5. The germline V gene encodes CDR1 GTSNPN and CDR2 SVGIG (reference sequence). In nucleotides, the CDR3 is TGTGCCTGGAGTGTAAGACTAGCTGACTACGAGCAGTACTTC. As protein: CAWSVRLADYEQYF.

The rearrangement joins TRBV6-2 or TRBV6-3 to TRBJ2-7; D is ambiguous. CDR1 and CDR2 (germline): MNHEY, SVGEGT. V gave up 5 bases and J gave up 3 bases, with 11 bases separating them. The CDR3 contains 13 residues. CDR3 DNA: TGTGCCAGCAGTCCATCCTCACACTACGAGCAGTACTTC. Its translation is CASSPSSHYEQYF.

The chain recombines TRBV4-1 with TRBJ1-2, with D perhaps TRBD1 (6 bases). V shed 0 bases and J shed 2 bases, with 19 bases lying between them. Germline V lookup: CDR1 MGHRA, CDR2 YSYEKL. There are 18 residues in the CDR3. The CDR3 bases are TGCGCCAGCAGCCAAGAGGGGGCAGGAGCACTCTTAAACTATGGCTACACCTTC. It specifies CASSQEGAGALLNYGYTF.

The gene calls are TRBV12-3 or TRBV12-4 and TRBJ2-7; D not certain. Between the trimmed V and J ends, which lost 5 bases and 7 bases, there was a span of 12 bases. The CDR3 has 12 residues. CDR3 coding DNA: TGTGCCAGCAGTCCGACTGGCCGGGAGCAGTACTTC. This gives the protein CASSPTGREQYF.

This chain uses TRBV7-2 with TRBJ2-7; D might be TRBD2 (6 bases). Per the germline V gene, CDR1 is SGHTA and CDR2 is FQGNSA. The CDR3 is 18 amino acids. Trimming removed 0 bases at V and 6 bases at J, with 24 bases between. CDR3 region: CASSLALIGAGLLIEQYF. CDR3 in DNA: TGTGCCAGCAGCTTAGCGCTAATAGGGGCGGGGTTACTTATCGAGCAGTACTTC.

This rearrangement joins TRBV7-9 to TRBJ1-1; 11 bases map to TRBD1. The ends lost 1 base at V and 2 bases at J; junction bases unmatched: 9. The V gene's germline CDR1 is SEHNR and CDR2 FQNEAQ (reference sequence). The CDR3 is 18 amino acids. The DNA of the CDR3 is TGTGCCAGCAGCTTAGGACGGGGACAGGGGGTTGGTAACACTGAAGCTTTCTTT. Protein: CASSLGRGQGVGNTEAFF.

This clone was seen a few times. The J gene is TRBJ2-2, the V gene TRBV6-4; 9 nucleotides line up with TRBD1. Germline V gene lookup returns CDR1 MRHNA and CDR2 SNTAGT. This CDR3 comprises 15 residues. V was clipped by 4 bases and J by 3 bases; unmatched bases: 3. This chain's CDR3 is CASSAGTGYTGELFF. CDR3 nucleotides: TGTGCCAGCAGTGCCGGGACAGGGTACACCGGGGAGCTGTTTTTT.

The sample holds a few counts of this clone. The chain is built from TRBV6-2 or TRBV6-3 and TRBJ2-1, with a tentative D call TRBD1 (6 bases). The CDR3 is 19 residues long. The V end was cut by 5 bases, the J end by 3 bases, with 26 bases between. Per germline, CDR1 MNHEY and CDR2 SVGEGT. CDR3 sequence (DNA): TGTGCCAGCAGTCCGACTGAGACAGGCCGACGGTGGGTCTACAATGAGCAGTTCTTC. Protein product: CASSPTETGRRWVYNEQFF.

V usage is TRBV6-1 and J usage is TRBJ1-2, with a tentative D call TRBD1 (5 bases). Germline CDR1 and CDR2: MNHNS and SASEGT. The CDR3 length is 16 residues. Trimming pared 0 bases from V and 1 base from J, leaving 12 bases between. The CDR3 coding sequence is TGTGCCAGCAGTGAAGCGGTAGGGACTCTTAACTATGGCTACACCTTC. The encoded protein is CASSEAVGTLNYGYTF.

The chain links TRBV30 to TRBJ2-2; 9 nucleotides match TRBD1. The germline V gene has CDR1 GTSNPN and CDR2 SVGIG (reference sequence). The CDR3 sequence is 15 residues long. V was pared by 5 bases and J by 2 bases, with 6 bases of the junction left unmatched. CDR3 in amino acids: CAWEQGASNTGELFF. CDR3 sequence (DNA): TGTGCCTGGGAACAGGGGGCTTCCAACACCGGGGAGCTGTTTTTT.

V and J are TRBV9 and TRBJ1-6, with TRBD1 matching over 8 bases. V lost 4 bases to trimming and J lost 7 bases; unmatched junction nucleotides: 7. The germline V gene has CDR1 SGDLS and CDR2 YYNGEE. This CDR3 is 15 amino acids long. The CDR3 spells CASSPWTGKNSPLHF. The CDR3 bases are TGTGCCAGCAGCCCTTGGACAGGGAAGAATTCACCCCTCCACTTT.

The chain carries TRBV5-5 and TRBJ2-1; D uncertain. The CDR3 totals 11 residues. The germline gives CDR1 SGHKS, CDR2 YYEKEE (reference sequence). The ends were cut back, 5 bases at V and 15 bases at J, with 15 bases in the middle. This chain's CDR3 is CASRNTETWFF. DNA of the CDR3: TGTGCCAGCAGAAACACAGAGACCTGGTTCTTC.

The chain has TRBV6-5 and TRBJ1-5; D gene uncertain. The V end lost 7 bases, the J end lost 7 bases, and 14 bases lay between the germline ends. The CDR3 consists of 13 residues. CDR1 MNHEY and CDR2 SVGAGI come from the germline V gene. CDR3 in amino acids: CASNWLPGQPQHF. CDR3 coding DNA: TGTGCCAGCAATTGGCTTCCGGGGCAGCCCCAGCATTTT.

J is TRBJ1-2 and V is TRBV3-1 (or the pseudogene TRBV3-2); no clear D gene. This CDR3 has 13 residues. Germline V gene sequence: CDR1 LGHDT, CDR2 YNNKEL (reference sequence). V shed 4 bases and J shed 8 bases, with 14 bases lying between them. The DNA of the CDR3 is TGTGCCAGCAGCCCGCGAGGCTCAGCCGGCTACACCTTC. This encodes CASSPRGSAGYTF.